This T cell receptor beta chain was documented in a study of cytomegalovirus exposure and HLA in healthy donors. Study-level results: A later analysis found most CMV-associated TCR beta chains apparently HLA-restricted. A few V segments could not be told apart, such as TRBV6-2 and TRBV6-3, and were left out.

It was with 60 Vbeta and 13 Jbeta primers that the PCR ran. Authors' analysis steps: Later, tens of millions of unique TCR beta chains were counted in an analysis, and about 12 million of them were shared. Assay used: immunoSEQ multiplex PCR; TCRdb lists only in-frame clones, some missing. The DNA gave D and trimming, while V, J and clone size come from that table. The table shows tens of thousands of clones, with about 68% occurring only once. About this clone itself: Its cognate antigen is unknown.

The length of the CDR3 is 15 residues. The V segment lost 5 bases and the J segment 0 bases; nucleotides outside the gene matches: 7. The V gene's germline CDR1 is MNHNS and CDR2 SASEGT. Sequenced: PBMCs. The TCR sequence derives from a woman aged 50 to 60 in good health and CMV-seropositive. V and J are TRBV6-1 and TRBJ2-7; 7 positions match TRBD2. CDR3 sequence: CASSPLAEPSYEQYF. The CDR3, as DNA: TGTGCCAGCAGTCCCCTAGCGGAGCCCTCCTACGAGCAGTACTTC.